The 20 T cell receptor beta chains given below trace back to one sample, sequenced in a study of blood T cell repertoires in COVID-19. Repertoires were generated with immunoSEQ multiplex PCR, while TCRdb's copy carries only in-frame clones and drops some. The repertoire has tens of thousands of clones, approximately 89% of them found once; the top ten carry roughly 5%. What was sequenced was peripheral blood. The origin of the receptors is a man aged 60-69 years with active COVID-19.

The chain couples TRBV6-6 to TRBJ1-5, with TRBD1 as a possible D gene (5 bases). The germline CDR1 and CDR2 sequences are MNHNY and SVGAGI (reference sequence). Trimming removed 6 bases at V and 7 bases at J, with 22 bases between. This CDR3 spans 16 amino acids. The CDR3: CASSHLWDSTSQPQHF. The CDR3 coding sequence is TGTGCCAGCAGCCACCTGTGGGACTCCACATCGCAGCCCCAGCATTTT.

This clone has only one observation. V is TRBV7-2 and J is TRBJ1-6, with TRBD1 as a possible D gene (5 bases). This CDR3 has 15 residues. Trimming stripped 3 bases from V and 0 bases from J, with 6 bases between. Germline CDR1 is SGHTA and CDR2 is FQGNSA. The CDR3 DNA is TGTGCCAGCAGCTTGGACACCTCCTATAATTCACCCCTCCACTTT. Its protein is CASSLDTSYNSPLHF. The variable domain in full, with the rest retrieved from reference TRBV7-2 and TRBJ1-6, is GAGVSQSPSNKVTEKGKDVELRCDPISGHTALYWYRQSLGQGLEFLIYFQGNSAPDKSGLPSDRFSAERTGGSVSTLTIQRTQQEDSAVYLCASSLDTSYNSPLHFGNGTRLTVT.

The gene calls are TRBV7-3 and TRBJ2-3, with 9 bases matching TRBD2. The CDR3 is 14 residues long. V shed 4 bases and J 3 bases; nucleotides not matched to a gene: 2. Looked up from germline, CDR1 is SGHTA and CDR2 is FQGTGA. CDR3 sequence reads: CASSSTSGTDTQYF. The CDR3 region has the DNA TGTGCCAGCAGCTCGACTAGCGGAACAGATACGCAGTATTTT.

The chain joins TRBV9 to TRBJ2-1, with D perhaps matching TRBD2 (5 bases). The germline V gene has CDR1 SGDLS and CDR2 YYNGEE. The CDR3 loop spans 16 amino acids. V gave up 0 bases and J gave up 4 bases, with 14 bases separating them. The CDR3 nucleotides read TGTGCCAGCAGCGTAGGGCTAGCAGCTAAATACAATGAGCAGTTCTTC. Protein product: CASSVGLAAKYNEQFF. The full variable domain, rest sourced from reference TRBV9 and TRBJ2-1, is DSGVTQTPKHLITATGQRVTLRCSPRSGDLSVYWYQQSLDQGLQFLIQYYNGEERAKGNILERFSAQQFPDLHSELNLSSLELGDSALYFCASSVGLAAKYNEQFFGPGTRLTVL.

This clone is a singleton in its sample. This chain joins TRBV24-1 and TRBJ2-7; 8 bases line up with TRBD1. The V gene's germline CDR1 is KGHDR and CDR2 SFDVKD. The V gene end was trimmed by 3 bases and the J gene end by 0 bases; junction bases not matched to a gene: 6. The CDR3 totals 16 residues. This CDR3 is CATSDAGTGTSYEQYF. CDR3 in DNA: TGTGCCACCAGTGATGCCGGGACAGGAACCTCCTACGAGCAGTACTTC.

The count of this clone is one. J is TRBJ2-7 and V is TRBV19, with TRBD1 as a possible D gene (5 bases). The CDR3 covers 15 residues. Trimming removed 4 bases from V and 6 bases from J, with 19 bases in between. Germline CDR1 reads LNHDA; CDR2 reads SQIVND (reference sequence). CDR3 residues: CASSSGSQGRGEQYF. The DNA of the CDR3 is TGTGCCAGTAGTAGTGGTTCGCAGGGTAGAGGCGAGCAGTACTTC. Supplemented by reference TRBV19 and TRBJ2-7, the full variable domain reads DGGITQSPKYLFRKEGQNVTLSCEQNLNHDAMYWYRQDPGQGLRLIYYSQIVNDFQKGDIAEGYSVSREKKESFPLTVTSAQKNPTAFYLCASSSGSQGRGEQYFGPGTRLTVT.

The V gene is TRBV28, the J gene TRBJ2-7; 9 bases line up with TRBD1. CDR3 length: 15 residues. Trimming removed 6 bases from V and 3 bases from J; junction bases left unmatched: 9. Germline lookup yields CDR1 MDHEN and CDR2 SYDVKM. CDR3 nucleotides: TGTGCCAGCAGCCCCCCCGGGACAGGGAGCTACGAGCAGTACTTC. This sequence encodes CASSPPGTGSYEQYF.

For the CDR3, the DNA is TGTGCCAGCAGCGAGGGACTAGCGGTACCCAAAGAGACCCAGTACTTC. Residues: CASSEGLAVPKETQYF. This sequence joins TRBV9 and TRBJ2-5; 11 bases align to TRBD2. In germline, CDR1 is SGDLS, CDR2 YYNGEE. V gave up 3 bases and J gave up 3 bases; unmatched junction bases: 7. This CDR3 has 16 residues.

V gene TRBV18 combines with J gene TRBJ2-2, with D maybe TRBD1 (6 bases). The CDR3 is 14 residues long. Per germline, CDR1 KGHSH and CDR2 LQKENI. Trimming left V 5 bases short and J 1 base short, with 8 bases between. The CDR3: CASSLGQNTGELFF. The CDR3 DNA reads TGTGCCAGCTCATTGGGACAGAACACCGGGGAGCTGTTTTTT.

This clone was picked up a small number of times. This chain connects TRBV19 to TRBJ1-5, with 7 bases lining up with TRBD1. V was pared by 6 bases and J by 10 bases, with 9 bases of the junction left unmatched. Germline lookup yields CDR1 LNHDA and CDR2 SQIVND (reference sequence). This CDR3 is built from 13 residues. CDR3 nucleotide sequence: TGTGCCAGTAGACCTGACAGGGTTGGACCCCAGCATTTT. Amino acids: CASRPDRVGPQHF.

V is TRBV4-3 and J is TRBJ2-3; D not resolved. V was cut by 0 bases and J by 0 bases, with 10 bases left in between. Germline CDR1 LGHNA, CDR2 YSLEER. The CDR3 consists of 16 residues. The CDR3 here is CASSQDAGSSTDTQYF. The CDR3 DNA reads as TGCGCCAGCAGCCAAGATGCCGGGTCTAGCACAGATACGCAGTATTTT.

V gene TRBV5-1 combines with J gene TRBJ2-1, with D perhaps TRBD2 (5 bases). Germline V CDR1 and CDR2: SGHRS, YFSETQ. The ends were cut back, 4 bases at V and 0 bases at J, with 11 bases in the middle. This CDR3 spans 15 amino acids. The CDR3 nucleotides read TGCGCCAGCAGCCTGGACTCGAGCTCCTACAATGAGCAGTTCTTC. It specifies CASSLDSSSYNEQFF.

The table lists this clone with a count of one. The rearrangement links TRBV6-5 to TRBJ2-1; possible D gene TRBD2, 7 bases. The CDR3 is 15 residues long. CDR1 is MNHEY and CDR2 is SVGAGI in the germline V gene. The V end was cut by 8 bases, the J end by 7 bases, with 21 bases between. The CDR3 DNA sequence: TGTGCCAGCTGGGCGGGGGCGGGCGGCCGGAATGAGCAGTTCTTC. Protein sequence: CASWAGAGGRNEQFF.

The J gene is TRBJ2-5, the V gene TRBV5-1, with 7 positions matching TRBD1. Germline CDR1 reads SGHRS; CDR2 reads YFSETQ. The length of the CDR3 is 14 residues. Losses at the gene ends were 4 bases for V and 5 bases for J; bases not matched to a gene: 8. The CDR3 sequence is CASSPTGVGETQYF. In DNA form, the CDR3 reads TGCGCCAGCAGCCCCACAGGGGTGGGTGAGACCCAGTACTTC.

The chain couples TRBV4-1 to TRBJ1-1; D not resolved. Trimming stripped 3 bases from V and 6 bases from J, with 20 bases between. The germline V gene encodes CDR1 MGHRA and CDR2 YSYEKL. The CDR3 spans 16 residues. The CDR3 sequence is CASSQSLSLGRAEAFF. The CDR3, as DNA: TGCGCCAGCAGCCAGTCTTTGAGCCTTGGGCGGGCTGAAGCTTTCTTT.

The genes are TRBV7-9 and TRBJ2-3; 7 positions match TRBD2. The germline V gene has CDR1 SEHNR and CDR2 FQNEAQ (reference sequence). The CDR3 has 17 residues. The V segment lost 4 bases and the J segment 6 bases; nucleotides outside the gene matches: 16. CDR3 sequence reads: CASSYPGWERGVDTQYF. CDR3 DNA: TGTGCCAGCAGCTACCCGGGTTGGGAGCGGGGAGTCGATACGCAGTATTTT.

The CDR3 sequence: CASSSLRDTPYEQYF. CDR3 nucleotide sequence: TGTGCCAGCAGTTCGCTCCGGGACACTCCCTACGAGCAGTACTTC. The rearrangement uses TRBV6-2 or TRBV6-3 and TRBJ2-7; possibly TRBD1 for D (6 bases). V was pared by 4 bases and J by 2 bases, with 15 bases between. CDR3 length: 15 amino acids. Germline CDR1 MNHEY, CDR2 SVGEGT.

This chain joins TRBV6-1 and TRBJ2-5; no clear D. The CDR3 consists of 16 residues. Germline V CDR1 and CDR2: MNHNS, SASEGT. V gave up 1 base and J gave up 2 bases, with 14 bases separating them. This chain's CDR3 is CASSEGWSTVQETQYF. The CDR3 DNA is TGTGCCAGCAGTGAAGGGTGGAGTACTGTACAAGAGACCCAGTACTTC.

The V call is TRBV7-8, the J call TRBJ2-7; D call uncertain. This CDR3 has 14 residues. The V and J ends lost 3 bases and 3 bases respectively, with 12 bases between them. Germline CDR1 SGHVS, CDR2 FQNEAQ. The CDR3 protein is CASSFGAQVYEQYF. CDR3 sequence (DNA): TGTGCCAGCAGCTTCGGAGCCCAAGTCTACGAGCAGTACTTC.

V gene TRBV4-3 combines with J gene TRBJ1-1; D is perhaps TRBD1 (5 bases). The CDR3 has 15 residues. The germline V gene has CDR1 LGHNA and CDR2 YSLEER. Deletions cut 0 bases from V and 1 base from J, with 9 bases between. The CDR3 DNA reads TGCGCCAGCAGCCAAGATCAACAGGCGAACACTGAAGCTTTCTTT. The encoded protein is CASSQDQQANTEAFF.